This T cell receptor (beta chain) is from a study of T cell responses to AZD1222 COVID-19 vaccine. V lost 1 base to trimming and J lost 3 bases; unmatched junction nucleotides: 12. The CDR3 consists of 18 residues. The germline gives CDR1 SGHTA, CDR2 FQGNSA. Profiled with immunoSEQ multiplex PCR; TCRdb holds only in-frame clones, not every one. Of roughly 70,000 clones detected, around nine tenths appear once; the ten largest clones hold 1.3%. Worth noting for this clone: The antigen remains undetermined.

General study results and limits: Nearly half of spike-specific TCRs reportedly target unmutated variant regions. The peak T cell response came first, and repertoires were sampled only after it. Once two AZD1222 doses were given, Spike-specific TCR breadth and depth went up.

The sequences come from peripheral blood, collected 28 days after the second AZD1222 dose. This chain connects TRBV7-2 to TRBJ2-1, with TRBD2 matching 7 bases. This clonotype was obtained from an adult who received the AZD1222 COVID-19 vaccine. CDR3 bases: TGTGCCAGCAGCTTAGGACCCTCGGCGGGAGCAATCTACAATGAGCAGTTCTTC. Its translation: CASSLGPSAGAIYNEQFF.